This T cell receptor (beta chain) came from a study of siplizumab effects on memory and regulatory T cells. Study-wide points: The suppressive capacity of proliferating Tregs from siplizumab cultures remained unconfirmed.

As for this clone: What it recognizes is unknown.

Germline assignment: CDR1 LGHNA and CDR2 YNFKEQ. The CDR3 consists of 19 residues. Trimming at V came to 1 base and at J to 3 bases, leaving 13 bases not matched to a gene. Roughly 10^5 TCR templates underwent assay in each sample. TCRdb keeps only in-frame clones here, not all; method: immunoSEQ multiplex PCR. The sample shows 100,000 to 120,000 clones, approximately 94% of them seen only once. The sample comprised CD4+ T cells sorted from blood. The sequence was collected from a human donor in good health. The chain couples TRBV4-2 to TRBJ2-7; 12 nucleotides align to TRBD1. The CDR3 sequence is CASSQAPQGQGARGYEQYF. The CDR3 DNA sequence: TGTGCCAGCAGCCAAGCTCCCCAGGGACAGGGGGCGAGGGGCTACGAGCAGTACTTC.